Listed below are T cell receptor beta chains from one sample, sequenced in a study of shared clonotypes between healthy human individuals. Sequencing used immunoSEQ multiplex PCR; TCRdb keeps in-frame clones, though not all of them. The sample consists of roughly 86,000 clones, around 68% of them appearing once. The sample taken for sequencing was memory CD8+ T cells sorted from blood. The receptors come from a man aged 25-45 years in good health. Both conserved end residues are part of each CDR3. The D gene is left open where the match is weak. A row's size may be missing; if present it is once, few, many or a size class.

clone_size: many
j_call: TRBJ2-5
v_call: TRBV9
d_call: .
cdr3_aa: CASSVEDRGRQETQYF
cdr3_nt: TGTGCCAGCAGCGTAGAAGATCGTGGTCGGCAAGAGACCCAGTACTTC

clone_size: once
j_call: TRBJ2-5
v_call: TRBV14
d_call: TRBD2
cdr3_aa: CASPTSGRANETQYF
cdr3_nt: TGTGCCAGCCCGACTAGCGGGAGGGCGAACGAGACCCAGTACTTC

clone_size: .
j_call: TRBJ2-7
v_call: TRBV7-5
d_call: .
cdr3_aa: CVRSRSMYEQYF
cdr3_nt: TGTGTCAGAAGCCGGTCGATGTACGAGCAGTACTTC

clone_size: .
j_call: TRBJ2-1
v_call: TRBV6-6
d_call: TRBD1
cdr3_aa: CASSHHRGNEQFF
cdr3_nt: TGTGCCAGCAGTCACCACAGGGGCAATGAGCAGTTCTTC

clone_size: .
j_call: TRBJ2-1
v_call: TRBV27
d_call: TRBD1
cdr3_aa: CASSLRDRGVGNEQFF
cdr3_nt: TGTGCCAGCAGTTTACGGGACAGGGGAGTAGGGAATGAGCAGTTCTTC

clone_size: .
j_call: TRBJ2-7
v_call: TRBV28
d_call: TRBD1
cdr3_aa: CASSSNRGPYEQYF
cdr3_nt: TGTGCCAGCAGTTCAAACAGGGGACCCTACGAGCAGTACTTC

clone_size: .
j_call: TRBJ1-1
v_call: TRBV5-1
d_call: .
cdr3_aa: CASSSGGTEAFF
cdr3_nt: TGCGCCAGCAGCTCGGGGGGAACTGAAGCTTTCTTT

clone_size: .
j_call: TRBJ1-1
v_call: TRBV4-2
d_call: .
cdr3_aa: CASSYPLDTEAFF
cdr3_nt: TGTGCCAGCAGCTACCCCCTCGACACTGAAGCTTTCTTT

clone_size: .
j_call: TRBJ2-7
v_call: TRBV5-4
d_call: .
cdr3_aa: CASSFVSYEQYF
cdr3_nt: TGTGCCAGCAGTTTCGTCTCCTACGAGCAGTACTTC

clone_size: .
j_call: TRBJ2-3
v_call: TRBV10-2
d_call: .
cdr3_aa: CASSEQRVNTDTQYF
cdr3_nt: TGCGCCAGCAGTGAGCAGCGGGTGAACACAGATACGCAGTATTTT

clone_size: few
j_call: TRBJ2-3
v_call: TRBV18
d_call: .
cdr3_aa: CASSPRPDTDTQYF
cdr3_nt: TGTGCCAGCTCACCTCGGCCAGACACAGATACGCAGTATTTT

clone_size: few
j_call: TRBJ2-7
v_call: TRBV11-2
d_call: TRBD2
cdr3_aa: CASSPTSGSRSSYEQYF
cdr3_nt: TGTGCCAGCAGTCCTACTAGCGGGAGCCGAAGCTCCTACGAGCAGTACTTC

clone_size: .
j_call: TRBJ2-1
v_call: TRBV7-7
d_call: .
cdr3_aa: CASSAPGDNEQFF
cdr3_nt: TGTGCCAGCAGCGCCCCCGGGGACAATGAGCAGTTCTTC

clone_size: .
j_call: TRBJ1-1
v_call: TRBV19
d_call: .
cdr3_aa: CASSIPGWGTEAFF
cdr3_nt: TGTGCCAGTAGTATACCGGGGTGGGGGACTGAAGCTTTCTTT

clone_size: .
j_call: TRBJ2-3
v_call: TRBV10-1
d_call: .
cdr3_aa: CASSTTTGSGTDTQYF
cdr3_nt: TGCGCCAGCAGTACCACCACAGGGTCCGGCACAGATACGCAGTATTTT

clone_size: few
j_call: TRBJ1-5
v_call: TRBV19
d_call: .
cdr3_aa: CASSTGTAAGPQHF
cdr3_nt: TGTGCCAGTAGTACCGGGACGGCGGCTGGGCCCCAGCATTTT

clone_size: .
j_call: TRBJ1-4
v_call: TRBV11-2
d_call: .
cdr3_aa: CASRLDLVANEKLFF
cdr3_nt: TGTGCCAGCCGGCTCGACTTAGTAGCTAATGAAAAACTGTTTTTT

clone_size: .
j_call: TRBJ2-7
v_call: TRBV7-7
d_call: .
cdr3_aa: CASSLAGWSYEQYF
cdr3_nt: TGTGCCAGCAGCTTAGCGGGTTGGTCCTACGAGCAGTACTTC

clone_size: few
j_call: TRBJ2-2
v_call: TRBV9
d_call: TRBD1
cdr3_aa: CASSVGAATGFGELFF
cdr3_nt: TGTGCCAGCAGCGTCGGAGCGGCGACAGGGTTCGGGGAGCTGTTTTTT

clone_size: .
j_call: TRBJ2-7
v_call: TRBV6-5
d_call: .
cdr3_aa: CASSEVDYEQYF
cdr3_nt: TGTGCCAGCAGTGAAGTTGATTACGAGCAGTACTTC

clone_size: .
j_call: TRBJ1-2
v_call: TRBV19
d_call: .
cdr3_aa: CASTPRATGYGYTF
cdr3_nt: TGTGCCAGTACTCCAAGGGCCACAGGGTATGGCTACACCTTC

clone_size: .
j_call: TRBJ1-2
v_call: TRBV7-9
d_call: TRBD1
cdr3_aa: CASSPREGGHGYTF
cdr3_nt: TGTGCCAGCAGCCCTAGAGAAGGGGGCCATGGCTACACCTTC

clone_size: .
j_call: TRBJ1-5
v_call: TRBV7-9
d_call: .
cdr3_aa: CASSLAGANQPQHF
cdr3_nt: TGTGCCAGCAGCTTAGCGGGGGCTAATCAGCCCCAGCATTTT

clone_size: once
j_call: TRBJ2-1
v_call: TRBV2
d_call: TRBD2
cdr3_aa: CASRVGTSAFLNEQFF
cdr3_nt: TGTGCCAGCAGGGTCGGGACTAGCGCCTTTTTGAATGAGCAGTTCTTC

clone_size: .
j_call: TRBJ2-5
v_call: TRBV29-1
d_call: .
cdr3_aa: CSVGGRGGETQYF
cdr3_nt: TGCAGCGTTGGGGGCAGGGGAGGGGAGACCCAGTACTTC

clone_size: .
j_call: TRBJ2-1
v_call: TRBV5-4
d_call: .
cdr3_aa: CASSFRELNVGEQFF
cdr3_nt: TGTGCCAGCAGCTTCCGGGAACTGAACGTCGGTGAGCAGTTCTTC

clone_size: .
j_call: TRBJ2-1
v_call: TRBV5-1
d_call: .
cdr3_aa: CASSFLGGEVTRAYNEQFF
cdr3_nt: TGCGCCAGCAGCTTTCTAGGGGGCGAGGTGACTAGGGCCTACAATGAGCAGTTCTTC

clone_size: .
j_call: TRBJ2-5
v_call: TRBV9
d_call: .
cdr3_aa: CASSFNRDYKETQYF
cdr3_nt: TGTGCCAGCAGCTTCAACCGGGATTATAAAGAGACCCAGTACTTC

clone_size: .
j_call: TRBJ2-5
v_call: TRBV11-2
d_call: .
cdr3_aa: CASSLGTTRGQETQYF
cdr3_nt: TGTGCCAGCAGCTTAGGGACCACCCGGGGCCAAGAGACCCAGTACTTC

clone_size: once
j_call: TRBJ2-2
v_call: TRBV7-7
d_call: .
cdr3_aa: CASRGAGELFF
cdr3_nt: TGTGCCAGCAGGGGGGCCGGGGAGCTGTTTTTT

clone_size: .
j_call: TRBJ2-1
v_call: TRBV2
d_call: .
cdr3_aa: CASSESRTYSYNEQFF
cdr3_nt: TGTGCCAGCAGTGAAAGTAGAACTTACTCCTACAATGAGCAGTTCTTC

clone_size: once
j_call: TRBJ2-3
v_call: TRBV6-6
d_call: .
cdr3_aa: CATLDADTQYF
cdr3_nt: TGTGCCACCCTAGATGCAGATACGCAGTATTTT

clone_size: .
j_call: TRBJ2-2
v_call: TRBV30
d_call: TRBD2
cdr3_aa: CAWGKAIMGLAGTGELFF
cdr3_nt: TGTGCCTGGGGCAAAGCTATTATGGGACTAGCGGGAACCGGGGAGCTGTTTTTT